This T cell receptor beta chain was recovered during a study of blood T cell repertoires in COVID-19. Study summary: Acute and convalescent COVID-19 specimens originated in the United States, Italy and Spain. In each case, the material was cDNA or gDNA derived from T cells, B-cell-depleted T cells, or PBMCs.

As originally analysed: Nucleated cell number was recorded as an estimate derived from reference gene primer amplification. The method was immunoSEQ multiplex PCR; TCRdb's version includes in-frame clones alone and lacks a portion of them. D and trimming were read from the DNA, whereas the V and J calls and clone size are those reported in that table. The sample consists of about 250,000 clones, about four fifths of them appearing once. Per the germline V gene, CDR1 is SEHNR and CDR2 is FQNEAQ (reference sequence). V was cut by 3 bases and J by 5 bases, with 7 bases left in between. The CDR3 loop spans 13 amino acids.

The sequence derives from a woman aged 35 to 49 who had recovered from COVID-19. The chain employs TRBV7-9 and TRBJ2-2; D remains ambiguous. The source material was peripheral blood. CDR3 DNA sequence: TGTGCCAGCAGCTTGATCGGGACCGGGGAGCTGTTTTTT. This translates into CASSLIGTGELFF.